The entry that follows covers one T cell receptor (beta chain) sequence. The data belong to a study of T-cell memory formation after mild COVID-19. The overall study: TCR clusters showed largely donor specificity.

In germline, CDR1 is SGHRS, CDR2 YFSETQ. The CDR3 is made up of 13 amino acids. Trimming took 2 bases from V and 8 from J, leaving 13 bases between them. In TCRdb, the 5' RACE reads were re-called with MiXCR into one record per CDR3 protein. The repertoire holds 250,000 to 300,000 distinct CDR3 sequences, with about 17% as singletons. The V call is TRBV5-1, the J call TRBJ1-2; D might be TRBD1 (5 bases). This clonotype was obtained from a man aged 18 to 30 who had mild COVID-19 (a few samples of this study predate the infection). Cell type and time point are not known. Sequencing was performed on PBMCs or a T cell subset sorted from them (not recorded which). CDR3 in DNA: TGCGCCAGCAGCTTTGAATGGGGCGACGGCTACACCTTC. This encodes CASSFEWGDGYTF.